These 17 T cell receptor beta chains share one sample of origin, sequenced in a study of CD8 T cells in ankylosing spondylitis. Study-wide results and caveats: Among TCR beta sequences, a motif of eight highly homologous variants appeared characteristic of ankylosing spondylitis blood.

The antigens of these receptors remain unknown. TCRdb reprocessed the 5' RACE reads with MiXCR, giving one entry per CDR3 protein. The table records hundreds of thousands of distinct CDR3 sequences, 9.5% to 15% of them present only once. The sample consisted of blood, either unsorted or a sorted T cell fraction (not recorded which). These receptors came from a male donor with ankylosing spondylitis.

This sequence joins TRBV7-2 and TRBJ2-7, with 8 bases matching TRBD2. The V segment lost 4 bases and the J segment 2 bases; nucleotides outside the gene matches: 4. Germline CDR1 SGHTA, CDR2 FQGNSA. CDR3 length: 14 amino acids. DNA for the CDR3: TGTGCCAGCAGCTCCCGGGGGGGGGCCTACGAGCAGTACTTC. It yields the protein CASSSRGGAYEQYF.

This clonotype appeared once. The rearrangement links TRBV9 to TRBJ1-1; D not resolved. The CDR3 consists of 12 residues. Germline lookup yields CDR1 SGDLS and CDR2 YYNGEE. The V gene lost 7 bases and the J gene lost 2 bases, with 9 bases spanning the gap. The CDR3 DNA reads as TGTGCCAGCCGTATAGACAACACTGAAGCTTTCTTT. This sequence encodes CASRIDNTEAFF.

J is TRBJ2-1 and V is TRBV4-1; D may be TRBD1 (5 bases). V shed 0 bases and J shed 2 bases, with 11 bases lying between them. The CDR3 consists of 16 residues. Germline V CDR1 and CDR2: MGHRA, YSYEKL. The CDR3 sequence: CASSQEATGAYNEQFF. The CDR3, as DNA: TGCGCCAGCAGCCAAGAGGCAACAGGAGCCTACAATGAGCAGTTCTTC.

This chain connects TRBV15 to TRBJ1-2; D not resolved. Germline CDR1 LNHNV, CDR2 YYDKDF (reference sequence). The CDR3 sequence is 16 residues long. V lost 0 bases to trimming and J lost 5 bases, with 16 bases between them. CDR3 sequence: CATSRDRRAALYGYTF. The CDR3 coding sequence is TGTGCCACCAGCAGAGATCGGCGAGCGGCCTTGTATGGCTACACCTTC.

The chain uses TRBV27 and TRBJ1-4, with 11 positions matching TRBD1. The CDR3 totals 15 residues. The germline V gene has CDR1 MNHEY and CDR2 SMNVEV (reference sequence). V was pared by 4 bases and J by 7 bases, with 5 bases of the junction left unmatched. CDR3 DNA sequence: TGTGCCAGCAGTTCGGACAGGGGGCAGGTTGAAAAACTGTTTTTT. Translated, it gives CASSSDRGQVEKLFF.

This clonotype was found a few times. The chain has TRBV3-1 and TRBJ1-6; D unresolved. The germline V gene has CDR1 LGHDT and CDR2 YNNKEL (reference sequence). The CDR3 loop spans 13 amino acids. V dropped 1 base and J dropped 10 bases, with 8 bases sitting between them. The CDR3 loop reads CASSQVGRSPLHF. CDR3 DNA sequence: TGTGCCAGCAGCCAAGTAGGAAGGTCACCCCTCCACTTT.

This rearrangement joins TRBV7-2 to TRBJ2-1; possibly TRBD2 for D (5 bases). Trimming stripped 4 bases from V and 2 bases from J, with 9 bases between. The CDR3 has 14 amino acids. CDR1 and CDR2 from the germline V gene are SGHTA and FQGNSA. For the CDR3, the DNA is TGTGCCAGCAGCTCGCGGGTACCCTACAATGAGCAGTTCTTC. Amino acids: CASSSRVPYNEQFF.

The CDR3 sequence is CASSLEAVGRGMDTQYF. CDR3 bases: TGTGCCAGCAGCTTGGAGGCGGTAGGCAGGGGCATGGATACGCAGTATTTT. V is TRBV5-5 and J is TRBJ2-3; tentatively, D is TRBD1 (6 bases). Deletions cut 0 bases from V and 6 bases from J, with 20 bases between. CDR1 and CDR2 from the germline V gene are SGHKS and YYEKEE (reference sequence). The CDR3 extends over 17 amino acids.

The CDR3 DNA sequence: TGTGCCAGCAGCCGAAACAGGATAGAAGCTTTCTTT. Translated: CASSRNRIEAFF. The rearrangement links TRBV5-6 to TRBJ1-1; tentative D call: TRBD1 (5 bases). The CDR3 is 12 residues long. CDR1 is SGHDT and CDR2 is YYEEEE in the germline V gene. V lost 4 bases, J lost 8 bases, and 12 bases lay in between.

The chain couples TRBV29-1 to TRBJ1-1; 10 positions agree with TRBD1. The CDR3 extends over 14 amino acids. Trimming took 5 bases from V and 8 from J; bases not matched to a gene: 11. Germline assignment: CDR1 SQVTM and CDR2 ANQGSEA. The CDR3 DNA reads as TGCAGCGTTTCGAGGACAGGGGGGAACGGGGAAGCTTTCTTT. Translating it yields CSVSRTGGNGEAFF.

The chain couples TRBV12-3 or TRBV12-4 to TRBJ2-1; D is unresolved. V was cut by 2 bases and J by 8 bases, with 13 bases left in between. The CDR3 consists of 14 residues. CDR3 in amino acids: CASSLLDGPDEQFF. DNA for the CDR3: TGTGCCAGCAGTTTATTGGACGGGCCGGATGAGCAGTTCTTC.

V and J are TRBV20-1 and TRBJ2-1, with 9 bases identical to TRBD2. The CDR3 extends over 18 amino acids. With 0 bases clipped from V and 8 bases from J, the junction kept 17 bases outside the gene matches. Germline V gene data show CDR1 as DFQATT and CDR2 as SNEGSKA (reference sequence). The CDR3 DNA follows: TGCAGTGCTAGAGATTGGAGGATAGCGGGAGCCGGACGGGATGAGCAGTTCTTC. This codes for CSARDWRIAGAGRDEQFF.

The CDR3 nucleotides read TGCGCCAGCAGTGAAACAGGGCAGTTCGACTATGGCTACACCTTC. This gives the protein CASSETGQFDYGYTF. This chain joins TRBV10-2 and TRBJ1-2; a possible D gene is TRBD1 (6 bases). Germline V CDR1 and CDR2: WSHSY, SAAADI. V was pared by 3 bases and J by 3 bases, with 14 bases between. The CDR3 runs to 15 residues.

The chain has TRBV20-1 and TRBJ2-5; no clear D gene. CDR1 DFQATT and CDR2 SNEGSKA come from the germline V gene (reference sequence). The CDR3 is 9 residues long. Trimming stripped 6 bases from V and 7 bases from J, with 6 bases between. CDR3 DNA sequence: TGCAGTGCGGCCGGGACCCAGTACTTC. Amino acid sequence: CSAAGTQYF.

This chain uses TRBV20-1 with TRBJ2-7; weak D call: TRBD2 (6 bases). V was clipped by 6 bases and J by 4 bases, with 19 bases between them. Per the germline V gene, CDR1 is DFQATT and CDR2 is SNEGSKA (reference sequence). The CDR3 has 14 residues. CDR3 DNA: TGCAGTGCCATTGGATCGGAGGGCCGTTACGAGCAGTACTTC. It translates to CSAIGSEGRYEQYF.

This clonotype was observed a handful of times. For the CDR3, the DNA is TGCAGTGCTAAAGAGGGAGGGCCCGAGGAGACCCAGTACTTC. It codes for CSAKEGGPEETQYF. The J gene is TRBJ2-5, the V gene TRBV20-1; 7 positions match TRBD2. Trimming at V came to 4 bases and at J to 5 bases, leaving 10 bases not matched to a gene. Germline V lookup: CDR1 DFQATT, CDR2 SNEGSKA (reference sequence). The CDR3 extends over 14 amino acids.

Only a few counts were recorded for this clonotype. This chain connects TRBV11-1 to TRBJ2-7; D is uncertain. The CDR3 contains 20 residues. Germline V gene lookup returns CDR1 SGHAT and CDR2 FQDESV (reference sequence). V lost 5 bases to trimming and J lost 6 bases, with 35 bases between them. The CDR3 sequence: CASSRVVSDLGGYSETEQYF. The CDR3 nucleotides are TGTGCCAGCAGCCGCGTGGTAAGCGATCTTGGTGGGTATTCGGAAACCGAGCAGTACTTC. The whole variable domain, remainder taken from reference TRBV11-1 and TRBJ2-7, is EAEVAQSPRYKITEKSQAVAFWCDPISGHATLYWYRQILGQGPELLVQFQDESVVDDSQLPKDRFSAERLKGVDSTLKIQPAELGDSAMYLCASSRVVSDLGGYSETEQYFGPGTRLTVT.